The source of this TCR beta chain is a study of beta chain features in type 1 diabetes. This clone turned up a few times. Its antigen is unknown. Germline CDR1 and CDR2: MNHNS and SASEGT. This CDR3 is 14 amino acids long. The V and J ends lost 5 bases and 2 bases respectively, with 7 bases between them. Findings and caveats of the study: People with Type 1 diabetes carried modestly yet significantly shorter TCRB CDR3s in all four CD4+ subsets.

TCRB transcripts that were expressed got sequenced, as all of the isolated RNA had been reverse transcribed. TCRdb keeps only in-frame clones here, not all; method: immunoSEQ multiplex PCR. The sample yields more than 550,000 clones, around an eighth seen once. Material: naive CD4+ T cells from blood. The sequence came from a man in his late teens or twenties with type 1 diabetes. The gene calls are TRBV6-1 and TRBJ2-6; perhaps TRBD2 as D (5 bases). In DNA, the CDR3 is TGTGCCAGCAGTCACGGGGCTGGGGCCAACGTCCTGACTTTC. Translated, it gives CASSHGAGANVLTF.